Each of the 28 T cell receptor beta chains below was sequenced from the same sample in a study of blood T cell repertoires in COVID-19. The data were produced by immunoSEQ multiplex PCR, yet TCRdb's version contains in-frame clones alone and is incomplete. The sample shows 300,000 to 400,000 clones, 88% of them seen only once. Source material: PBMCs or T cells enriched from blood (not recorded which). The receptors were gathered from a woman aged 25 to 45 with acute COVID-19.

J is TRBJ2-3 and V is TRBV6-5; TRBD1 agrees at 8 bases. Trimming at V came to 7 bases and at J to 4 bases, leaving 7 bases not matched to a gene. CDR1 is MNHEY, CDR2 SVGAGI, per germline. The CDR3 sequence is 14 residues long. The CDR3 nucleotides are TGTGCCAGCACACGGACAGGGTATCCAGATACGCAGTATTTT. It codes for CASTRTGYPDTQYF.

This clone has a handful of counts. This rearrangement joins TRBV25-1 to TRBJ1-2; 7 nucleotides align to TRBD1. The V segment lost 6 bases and the J segment 7 bases; nucleotides outside the gene matches: 5. This CDR3 is 12 amino acids long. Per germline, CDR1 MGHDK and CDR2 SYGVNS. CDR3: CASRQGNGGYTF. CDR3 in DNA: TGTGCCAGCAGACAGGGGAACGGTGGCTACACCTTC.

The chain employs TRBV5-1 and TRBJ1-2, with 11 nucleotides matching TRBD1. Per the germline V gene, CDR1 is SGHRS and CDR2 is YFSETQ. The trim removed 5 bases at V and 1 base at J, leaving 13 bases unmatched. The CDR3 has 18 residues. CDR3: CASSFTGTGGTDNYGYTF. In DNA, the CDR3 is TGCGCCAGCAGTTTTACCGGGACAGGGGGGACAGATAACTATGGCTACACCTTC.

The chain has TRBV19 and TRBJ1-2; no firm D call. With 8 bases removed from V and 0 bases from J, the gap between germline ends came to 10 bases. CDR3 size: 13 residues. Germline V gives CDR1 LNHDA, CDR2 SQIVND (reference sequence). CDR3 bases: TGTGCCAGTTGCGGCATAGCTAACTATGGCTACACCTTC. This sequence encodes CASCGIANYGYTF.

V is TRBV10-3 and J is TRBJ2-5, with D possibly TRBD1 on 6 matching bases. V shed 3 bases and J shed 3 bases, with 11 bases lying between them. CDR3 length: 14 amino acids. Germline V gives CDR1 ENHRY, CDR2 SYGVKD. The CDR3 bases are TGTGCCATCAGTGAAATAGGACAGAAAGAGACCCAGTACTTC. Its translation: CAISEIGQKETQYF.

This clone was observed a few times. This chain connects TRBV15 to TRBJ2-7; the D gene is possibly TRBD1 (5 bases). With 5 bases removed from V and 4 bases from J, the gap between germline ends came to 12 bases. The CDR3 has 13 amino acids. The germline V gene encodes CDR1 LNHNV and CDR2 YYDKDF (reference sequence). The CDR3 reads CATSGRTRYEQYF. For the CDR3, the DNA is TGTGCCACCAGCGGCAGGACAAGGTACGAGCAGTACTTC.

This clone was found a few times. The rearrangement uses TRBV7-9 and TRBJ2-7; 10 bases line up with TRBD1. The CDR3 extends over 16 amino acids. The V gene's germline CDR1 is SEHNR and CDR2 FQNEAQ (reference sequence). J lost 6 bases, V lost 0 bases, and 8 bases had no gene match. The CDR3 DNA reads as TGTGCCAGCAGCTTAGCGGGGACAGGGGTTTCCGTCGAGCAGTACTTC. This codes for CASSLAGTGVSVEQYF.

This clone has only a few counts. The chain links TRBV6-5 to TRBJ2-7, with 8 bases aligning to TRBD1. The junction had 11 bases not matched to a gene; V was cut back by 6 bases and J by 7 bases. This CDR3 comprises 14 residues. The germline V gene encodes CDR1 MNHEY and CDR2 SVGAGI. The CDR3 nucleotides read TGTGCCAGCAGGATTGGACAGGGCGTCCGAGAGCAGTACTTC. Its protein is CASRIGQGVREQYF.

The rearrangement uses TRBV25-1 and TRBJ1-1, with D possibly TRBD1 on 5 matching bases. Per the germline V gene, CDR1 is MGHDK and CDR2 is SYGVNS. The CDR3 has 14 residues. V was cut by 6 bases and J by 1 base, with 12 bases left in between. The CDR3: CASSKTAPNTEAFF. CDR3 sequence (DNA): TGTGCCAGCAGCAAGACAGCGCCGAACACTGAAGCTTTCTTT.

The gene calls are TRBV7-9 and TRBJ2-3, with 8 bases fitting TRBD1. Germline V lookup: CDR1 SEHNR, CDR2 FQNEAQ (reference sequence). The ends lost 4 bases at V and 6 bases at J; junction bases unmatched: 9. The CDR3 has 15 residues. The CDR3 protein is CASSSWTGKSDTQYF. The CDR3 coding sequence is TGTGCCAGCAGCTCCTGGACAGGGAAGTCGGATACGCAGTATTTT.

The CDR3 region is CASTKTGAGNTIYF. In DNA, the CDR3 is TGTGCCAGCACCAAAACAGGGGCTGGAAACACCATATATTTT. The chain carries TRBV2 and TRBJ1-3; 7 bases map to TRBD1. This CDR3 comprises 14 residues. The trim removed 7 bases at V and 2 bases at J, leaving 5 bases unmatched. Germline CDR1 SNHLY, CDR2 FYNNEI.

The chain uses TRBV11-3 and TRBJ1-1; D not resolved. Trimming shortened V by 3 bases and J by 2 bases, and 7 bases separated the two germline ends. Germline V gene data show CDR1 as SGHNT and CDR2 as YENEEA. The CDR3 contains 13 residues. CDR3 in DNA: TGTGCCAGCAGCTTCCAAGCTAACACTGAAGCTTTCTTT. Translation gives CASSFQANTEAFF.

The chain uses TRBV6-5 and TRBJ2-5, with 7 bases aligning to TRBD2. The germline gives CDR1 MNHEY, CDR2 SVGAGI. The CDR3 runs to 14 residues. V lost 6 bases, J lost 0 bases, and 4 bases stayed unmatched. CDR3 bases: TGTGCCAGCAGCCAGCGGGACTACCAAGAGACCCAGTACTTC. Its translation is CASSQRDYQETQYF.

The rearrangement joins TRBV6-5 to TRBJ2-7; D might be TRBD2 (5 bases). Trimming removed 7 bases at V and 5 bases at J, with 15 bases between. There are 13 residues in the CDR3. Germline V lookup: CDR1 MNHEY, CDR2 SVGAGI. In nucleotides, the CDR3 is TGTGCCAGCATTAGGGAGTCAAGGCACGAGCAGTACTTC. Translated, it gives CASIRESRHEQYF.

This chain links TRBV12-5 with TRBJ1-2; D call uncertain. Trimming pared 6 bases from V and 0 bases from J, leaving 8 bases between. Germline-derived CDR1 and CDR2 are LGHNT and FRNRAP. This CDR3 has 13 amino acids. The CDR3 region has the DNA TGTGCTAGTGGCATACTAGCTAACTATGGCTACACCTTC. This encodes CASGILANYGYTF.

The table lists this clone with a count of one. V is TRBV1 and J is TRBJ1-1. TRBV1 is designated a pseudogene. CDR3 size: 11 residues. CDR3 sequence reads: CTSSQVSRAFF. CDR3 in DNA: TGCACCAGCAGCCAAGTCTCGCGGGCTTTCTTT.

The chain combines TRBV18 with TRBJ1-1; TRBD1 aligns across 9 bases. The CDR3 length is 14 residues. V lost 8 bases, J lost 4 bases, and 8 bases stayed unmatched. CDR1 and CDR2 from the germline V gene are KGHSH and LQKENI. The DNA for the CDR3 is TGTGCCAGCCTACAGGGGGCAAGTCGCACTGAAGCTTTCTTT. It translates to CASLQGASRTEAFF.

The chain joins TRBV19 to TRBJ1-2; D not resolved. V was trimmed by 4 bases and J by 11 bases, leaving 23 bases between them. The germline V gene has CDR1 LNHDA and CDR2 SQIVND (reference sequence). The CDR3 spans 15 residues. The DNA for the CDR3 is TGTGCCAGTAGTAATGGGCAGGCTGGTCAATGGATATACACCTTC. It codes for CASSNGQAGQWIYTF.

The chain recombines TRBV28 with TRBJ2-7, with 8 bases fitting TRBD1. Germline loops: CDR1 MDHEN, CDR2 SYDVKM. Trimming at V came to 4 bases and at J to 5 bases, leaving 7 bases not matched to a gene. There are 14 residues in the CDR3. This chain's CDR3 is CASSSRNRGNEQYF. CDR3 DNA sequence: TGTGCCAGCAGTTCCAGAAACAGGGGGAACGAGCAGTACTTC.

The J gene is TRBJ2-1, the V gene TRBV3-1 (or the pseudogene TRBV3-2); 11 positions match TRBD2. CDR1 and CDR2 from the germline V gene are LGHDT and YNNKEL (reference sequence). The junction had 14 bases not matched to a gene; V was cut back by 4 bases and J by 6 bases. The CDR3 is made up of 18 amino acids. CDR3 region: CASSRKPSSGGPGNEQFF. The CDR3 nucleotides read TGTGCCAGCAGCCGGAAACCTTCTAGCGGGGGGCCTGGCAATGAGCAGTTCTTC.

The V and J genes are TRBV10-3 and TRBJ2-7; 7 positions agree with TRBD2. CDR3 size: 15 residues. Germline V gene sequence: CDR1 ENHRY, CDR2 SYGVKD. The V segment lost 2 bases and the J segment 3 bases; nucleotides outside the gene matches: 7. Here the CDR3 reads CAISEGPSGYYEQYF. CDR3 DNA sequence: TGTGCCATCAGTGAGGGGCCTAGCGGTTACTACGAGCAGTACTTC.

The chain uses TRBV7-3 and TRBJ2-3; 9 nucleotides line up with TRBD1. From germline, CDR1 is SGHTA and CDR2 FQGTGA. CDR3 length equals 17 residues. J lost 5 bases, V lost 5 bases, and 14 bases had no gene match. CDR3 region: CASSPDPGTGRGDTQYF. CDR3 coding DNA: TGTGCCAGCAGCCCCGACCCCGGGACAGGGAGGGGAGATACGCAGTATTTT.

V gene TRBV2 combines with J gene TRBJ2-7; TRBD1 aligns across 9 bases. Germline V gene sequence: CDR1 SNHLY, CDR2 FYNNEI. Unmatched junction bases numbered 5, after V lost 6 bases and J lost 2 bases. The CDR3 sequence is 14 residues long. DNA of the CDR3: TGTGCCAGCAGAGGGACAGGGTACACCTACGAGCAGTACTTC. Protein product: CASRGTGYTYEQYF. Combining the CDR3 with reference TRBV2 and TRBJ2-7 gives the whole variable domain EPEVTQTPSHQVTQMGQEVILRCVPISNHLYFYWYRQILGQKVEFLVSFYNNEISEKSEIFDDQFSVERPDGSNFTLKIRSTKLEDSAMYFCASRGTGYTYEQYFGPGTRLTVT.

The chain recombines TRBV29-1 with TRBJ1-2; TRBD1 matches 7 bases. The CDR3 is made up of 13 amino acids. V lost 5 bases, J lost 3 bases, and 6 bases stayed unmatched. Germline lookup yields CDR1 SQVTM and CDR2 ANQGSEA. CDR3 nucleotide sequence: TGCAGCGTTTCCGACAGGGAGGACTATGGCTACACCTTC. Amino acid sequence: CSVSDREDYGYTF. The full variable domain, completed using reference TRBV29-1 and TRBJ1-2, is SAVISQKPSRDICQRGTSLTIQCQVDSQVTMMFWYRQQPGQSLTLIATANQGSEATYESGFVIDKFPISRPNLTFSTLTVSNMSPEDSSIYLCSVSDREDYGYTFGSGTRLTVV.

This chain links TRBV5-1 with TRBJ2-7; 9 positions agree with TRBD1. Germline-derived CDR1 and CDR2 are SGHRS and YFSETQ. The CDR3 contains 15 residues. J lost 5 bases, V lost 0 bases, and 6 bases had no gene match. The CDR3 protein is CASSLAGQGVDEQYF. Here the CDR3 DNA reads TGCGCCAGCAGCTTGGCGGGACAGGGTGTCGACGAGCAGTACTTC.

This rearrangement joins TRBV27 to TRBJ2-2, with a possible D match to TRBD1 (6 bases). The CDR3 extends over 14 amino acids. The V gene lost 5 bases and the J gene lost 4 bases, with 11 bases spanning the gap. Per germline, CDR1 MNHEY and CDR2 SMNVEV (reference sequence). CDR3 protein: CASSLGHRTGELFF. For the CDR3, the DNA is TGTGCCAGCAGTCTGGGACACCGCACCGGGGAGCTGTTTTTT.

The rearrangement uses TRBV7-2 and TRBJ2-6, with unresolved D. Germline V lookup: CDR1 SGHTA, CDR2 FQGNSA. V was pared by 3 bases and J by 4 bases, with 13 bases between. This CDR3 spans 16 amino acids. The CDR3 DNA reads as TGTGCCAGCAGCTTTCCCCGCGCGTCCGGGGCCAACGTCCTGACTTTC. Its translation is CASSFPRASGANVLTF.

The V call is TRBV6-2 or TRBV6-3, the J call TRBJ1-2, with 10 bases lining up with TRBD1. The CDR3 runs to 16 residues. V lost 2 bases, J lost 8 bases, and 11 bases stayed unmatched. In germline, CDR1 is MNHEY, CDR2 SVGEGT. The CDR3 region has the DNA TGTGCCAGCAGTTACAACCGGGACAGGGGAGGAGGAGGCTACACCTTC. It translates to CASSYNRDRGGGGYTF.